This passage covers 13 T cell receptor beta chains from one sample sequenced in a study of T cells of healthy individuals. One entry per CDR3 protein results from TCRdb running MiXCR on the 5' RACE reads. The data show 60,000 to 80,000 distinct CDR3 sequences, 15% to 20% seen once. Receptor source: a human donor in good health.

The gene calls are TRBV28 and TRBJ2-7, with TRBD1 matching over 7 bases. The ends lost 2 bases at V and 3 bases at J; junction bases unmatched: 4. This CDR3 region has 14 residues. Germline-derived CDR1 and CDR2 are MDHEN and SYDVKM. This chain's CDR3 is CASSLDQGDYEQYF. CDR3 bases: TGTGCCAGCAGTTTAGATCAGGGGGACTACGAGCAGTACTTC.

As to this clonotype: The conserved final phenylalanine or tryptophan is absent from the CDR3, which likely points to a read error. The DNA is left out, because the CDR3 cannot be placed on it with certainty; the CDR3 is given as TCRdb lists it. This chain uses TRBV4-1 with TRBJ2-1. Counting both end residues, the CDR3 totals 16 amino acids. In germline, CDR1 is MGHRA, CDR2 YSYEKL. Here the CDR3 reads CASSQDATGKDKEQGG.

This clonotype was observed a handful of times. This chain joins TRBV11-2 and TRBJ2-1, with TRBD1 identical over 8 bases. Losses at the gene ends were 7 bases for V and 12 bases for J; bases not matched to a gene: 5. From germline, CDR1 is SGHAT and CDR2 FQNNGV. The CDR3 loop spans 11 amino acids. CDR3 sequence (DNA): TGTGCCAGCACAATCGGGACAGGGCAGTTCTTC. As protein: CASTIGTGQFF.

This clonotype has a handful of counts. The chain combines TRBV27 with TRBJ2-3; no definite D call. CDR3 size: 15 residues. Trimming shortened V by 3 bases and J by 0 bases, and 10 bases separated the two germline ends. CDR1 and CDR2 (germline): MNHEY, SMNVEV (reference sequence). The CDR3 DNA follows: TGTGCCAGCAGTTTTGTGGGGTCTAGCACAGATACGCAGTATTTT. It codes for CASSFVGSSTDTQYF.

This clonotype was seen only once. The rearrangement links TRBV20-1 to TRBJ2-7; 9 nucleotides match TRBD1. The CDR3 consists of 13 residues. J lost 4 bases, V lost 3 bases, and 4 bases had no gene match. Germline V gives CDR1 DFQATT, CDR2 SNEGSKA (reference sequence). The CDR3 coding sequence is TGCAGTGCTAGCCCCGGACAGGGGTACGAGCAGTACTTC. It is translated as CSASPGQGYEQYF.

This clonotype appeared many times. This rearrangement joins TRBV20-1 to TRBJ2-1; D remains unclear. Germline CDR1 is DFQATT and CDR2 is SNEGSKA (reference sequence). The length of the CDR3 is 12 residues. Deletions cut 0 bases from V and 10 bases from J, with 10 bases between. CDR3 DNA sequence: TGCAGTGCTAGAGATCAAGGGTGGGAGCAGTTCTTC. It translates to CSARDQGWEQFF.

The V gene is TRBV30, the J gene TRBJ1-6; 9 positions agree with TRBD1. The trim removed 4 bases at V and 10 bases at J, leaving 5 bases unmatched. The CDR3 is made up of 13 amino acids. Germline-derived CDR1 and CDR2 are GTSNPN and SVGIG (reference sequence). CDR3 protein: CAWKGQGPSPLHF. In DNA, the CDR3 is TGTGCCTGGAAAGGACAGGGGCCCTCACCCCTCCACTTT. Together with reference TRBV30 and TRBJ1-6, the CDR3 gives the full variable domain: SQTIHQWPATLVQPVGSPLSLECTVEGTSNPNLYWYRQAAGRGLQLLFYSVGIGQISSEVPQNLSASRPQDRQFILSSKKLLLSDSGFYLCAWKGQGPSPLHFGNGTRLTVT.

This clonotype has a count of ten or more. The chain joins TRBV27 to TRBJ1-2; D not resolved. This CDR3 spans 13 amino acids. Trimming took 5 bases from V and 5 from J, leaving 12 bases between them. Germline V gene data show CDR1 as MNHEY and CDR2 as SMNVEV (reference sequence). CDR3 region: CASSRGRMYGYTF. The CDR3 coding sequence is TGTGCCAGCAGTCGCGGCAGGATGTATGGCTACACCTTC.

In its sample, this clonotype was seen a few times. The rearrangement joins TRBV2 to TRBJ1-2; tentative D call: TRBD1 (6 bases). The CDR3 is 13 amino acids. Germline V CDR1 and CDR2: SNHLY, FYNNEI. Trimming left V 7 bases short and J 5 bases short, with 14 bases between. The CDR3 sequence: CASTGWGPYGYTF. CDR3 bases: TGTGCCAGCACGGGATGGGGGCCGTATGGCTACACCTTC.

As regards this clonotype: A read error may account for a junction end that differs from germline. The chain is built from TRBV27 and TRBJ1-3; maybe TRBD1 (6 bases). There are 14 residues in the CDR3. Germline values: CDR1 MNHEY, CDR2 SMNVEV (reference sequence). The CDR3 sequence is CASSLQGGGDTIYF. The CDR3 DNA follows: TGTGCCAGCAGTCTACAGGGAGGTGGAGACACCATATATTTT.

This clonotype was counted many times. The CDR3 region is CSASPSNEQFF. DNA for the CDR3: TGCAGTGCTAGCCCTAGCAATGAGCAGTTCTTC. The chain uses TRBV20-1 and TRBJ2-1; D remains unclear. Germline V gene data show CDR1 as DFQATT and CDR2 as SNEGSKA (reference sequence). This CDR3 region has 11 residues. Trimming took off 3 bases at V and 6 bases at J, with 6 bases between the two ends.

CDR3 coding DNA: TGTGCCACCAGCGGAATCAACCGGGGCAGTAGCAATCAGCCCCAGCATTTT. This gives the protein CATSGINRGSSNQPQHF. This chain links TRBV24-1 with TRBJ1-5; TRBD1 might be the D (5 bases). This CDR3 spans 17 amino acids. Trimming left V 7 bases short and J 0 bases short, with 18 bases between. Germline values: CDR1 KGHDR, CDR2 SFDVKD.

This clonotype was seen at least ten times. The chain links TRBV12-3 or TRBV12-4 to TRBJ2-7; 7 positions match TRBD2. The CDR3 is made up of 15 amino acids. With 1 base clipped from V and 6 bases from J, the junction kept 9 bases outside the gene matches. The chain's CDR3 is CASSLGGSGAGEQYF. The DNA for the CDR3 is TGTGCCAGCAGTTTAGGGGGCAGCGGGGCAGGCGAGCAGTACTTC.